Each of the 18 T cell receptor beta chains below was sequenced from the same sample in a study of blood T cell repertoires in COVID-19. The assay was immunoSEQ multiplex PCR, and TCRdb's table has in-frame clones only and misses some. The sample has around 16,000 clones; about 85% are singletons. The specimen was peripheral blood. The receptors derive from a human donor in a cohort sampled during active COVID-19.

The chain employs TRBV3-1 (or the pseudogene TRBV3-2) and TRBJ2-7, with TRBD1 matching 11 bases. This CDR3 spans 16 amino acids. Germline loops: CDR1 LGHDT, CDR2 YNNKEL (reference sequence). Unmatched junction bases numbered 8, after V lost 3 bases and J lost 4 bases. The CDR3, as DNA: TGTGCCAGCAGCCAGGGTAGGACAGGGGGCACTTACGAGCAGTACTTC. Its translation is CASSQGRTGGTYEQYF.

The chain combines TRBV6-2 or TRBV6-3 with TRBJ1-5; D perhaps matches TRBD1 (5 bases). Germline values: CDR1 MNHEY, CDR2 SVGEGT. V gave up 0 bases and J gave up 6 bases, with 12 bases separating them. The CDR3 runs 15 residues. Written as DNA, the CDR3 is TGTGCCAGCAGTTACTCACGGGACTCAGGTCAGCCCCAGCATTTT. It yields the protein CASSYSRDSGQPQHF.

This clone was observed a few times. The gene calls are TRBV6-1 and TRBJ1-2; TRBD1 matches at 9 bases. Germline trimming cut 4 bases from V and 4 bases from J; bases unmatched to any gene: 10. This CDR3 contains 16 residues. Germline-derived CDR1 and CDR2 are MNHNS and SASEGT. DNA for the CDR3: TGTGCCAGCAGTGCGGTAACCGGGACAGGGTCCTATGGCTACACCTTC. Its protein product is CASSAVTGTGSYGYTF.

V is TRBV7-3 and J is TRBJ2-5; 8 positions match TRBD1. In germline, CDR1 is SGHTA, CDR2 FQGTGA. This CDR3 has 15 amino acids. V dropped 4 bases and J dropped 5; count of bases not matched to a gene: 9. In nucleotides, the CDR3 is TGTGCCAGCAGCTCCCGGACAGGGATAGGGGAGACCCAGTACTTC. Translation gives CASSSRTGIGETQYF.

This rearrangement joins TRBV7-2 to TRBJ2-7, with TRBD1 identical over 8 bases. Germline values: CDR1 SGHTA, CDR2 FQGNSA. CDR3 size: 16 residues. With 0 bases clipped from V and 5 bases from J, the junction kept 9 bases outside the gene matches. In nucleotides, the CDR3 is TGTGCCAGCAGCTTAGCGTCCAACAGGGGGAACCACGAGCAGTACTTC. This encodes CASSLASNRGNHEQYF.

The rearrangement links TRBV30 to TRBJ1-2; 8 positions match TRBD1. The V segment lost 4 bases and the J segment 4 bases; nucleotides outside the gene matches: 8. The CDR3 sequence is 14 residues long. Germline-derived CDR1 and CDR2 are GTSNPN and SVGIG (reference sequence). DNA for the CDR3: TGTGCCTGGAACCGGGACAGGCAATCCTATGGCTACACCTTC. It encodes CAWNRDRQSYGYTF.

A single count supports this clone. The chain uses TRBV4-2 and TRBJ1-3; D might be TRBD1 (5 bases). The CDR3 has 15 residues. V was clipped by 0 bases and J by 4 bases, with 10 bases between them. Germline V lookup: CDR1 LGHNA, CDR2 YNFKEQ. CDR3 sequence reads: CASSQDTPGGNTIYF. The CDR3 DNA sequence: TGTGCCAGCAGCCAAGATACGCCAGGGGGAAACACCATATATTTT.

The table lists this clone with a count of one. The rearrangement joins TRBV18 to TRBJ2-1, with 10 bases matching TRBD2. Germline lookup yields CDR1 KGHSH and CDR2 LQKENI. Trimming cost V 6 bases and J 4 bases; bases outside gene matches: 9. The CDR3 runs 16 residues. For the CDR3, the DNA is TGTGCCAGCTCCCCCTCGGGACTAGCGTTTTACAATGAGCAGTTCTTC. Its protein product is CASSPSGLAFYNEQFF.

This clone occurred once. In DNA, the CDR3 is TGTGCCAGTAGTATAGACGGGACTAGCGGAGGGGGGTCCTACAATGAGCAGTTCTTC. This sequence encodes CASSIDGTSGGGSYNEQFF. The rearrangement joins TRBV19 to TRBJ2-1, with 11 bases lining up with TRBD2. The CDR3 is made up of 19 amino acids. Unmatched junction bases numbered 8, after V lost 0 bases and J lost 1 base. Germline V gene sequence: CDR1 LNHDA, CDR2 SQIVND (reference sequence).

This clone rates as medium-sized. DNA of the CDR3: TGTGCCAGCAGCCTCTCCACCGGGGAGCTGTTTTTT. Its protein product is CASSLSTGELFF. The rearrangement uses TRBV6-6 and TRBJ2-2, with D unresolved. The CDR3 loop spans 12 amino acids. CDR1 is MNHNY, CDR2 SVGAGI, per germline (reference sequence). V lost 6 bases and J 4 bases, leaving 6 bases between the germline ends.

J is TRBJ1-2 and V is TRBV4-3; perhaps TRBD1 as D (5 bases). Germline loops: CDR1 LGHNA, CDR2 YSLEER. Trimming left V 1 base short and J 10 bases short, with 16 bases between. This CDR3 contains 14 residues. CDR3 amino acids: CASSQGTGEYDYTF. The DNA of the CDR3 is TGCGCCAGCAGCCAAGGAACAGGTGAATACGACTACACCTTC.

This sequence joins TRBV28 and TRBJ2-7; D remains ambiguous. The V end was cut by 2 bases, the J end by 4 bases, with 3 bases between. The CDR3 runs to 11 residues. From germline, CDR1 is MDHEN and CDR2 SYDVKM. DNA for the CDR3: TGTGCCAGCAGTTTACAGTACGAGCAGTACTTC. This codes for CASSLQYEQYF.

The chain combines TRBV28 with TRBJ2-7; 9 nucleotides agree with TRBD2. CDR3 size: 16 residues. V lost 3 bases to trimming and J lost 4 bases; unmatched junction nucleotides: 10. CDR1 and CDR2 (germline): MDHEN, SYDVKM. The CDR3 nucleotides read TGTGCCAGCAGTTTTTCGCTAGCGGGACTCTCTTACGAGCAGTACTTC. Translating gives CASSFSLAGLSYEQYF.

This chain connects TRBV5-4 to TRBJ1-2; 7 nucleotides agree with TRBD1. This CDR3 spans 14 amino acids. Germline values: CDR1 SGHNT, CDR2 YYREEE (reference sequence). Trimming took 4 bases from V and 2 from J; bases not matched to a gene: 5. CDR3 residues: CASSPTGENYGYTF. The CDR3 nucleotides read TGTGCCAGCAGCCCTACAGGGGAGAACTATGGCTACACCTTC.

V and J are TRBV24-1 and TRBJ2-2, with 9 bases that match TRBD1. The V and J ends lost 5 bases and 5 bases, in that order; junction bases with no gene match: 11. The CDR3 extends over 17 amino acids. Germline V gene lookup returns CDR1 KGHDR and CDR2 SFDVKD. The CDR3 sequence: CATSVQPGQGSTGELFF. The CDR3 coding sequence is TGTGCCACCAGTGTCCAACCGGGACAGGGATCAACCGGGGAGCTGTTTTTT.

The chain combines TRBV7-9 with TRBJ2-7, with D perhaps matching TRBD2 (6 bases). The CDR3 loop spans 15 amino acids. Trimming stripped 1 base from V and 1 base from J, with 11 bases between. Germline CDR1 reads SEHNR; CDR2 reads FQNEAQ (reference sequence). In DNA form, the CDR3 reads TGTGCCAGCAGCTTAGTGCCGGAGGGGTCCTACGAGCAGTACTTC. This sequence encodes CASSLVPEGSYEQYF.

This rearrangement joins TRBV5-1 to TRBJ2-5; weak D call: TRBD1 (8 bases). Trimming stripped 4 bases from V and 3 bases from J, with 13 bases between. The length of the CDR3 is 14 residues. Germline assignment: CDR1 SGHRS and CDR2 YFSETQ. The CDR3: CASSRGGQEETQYF. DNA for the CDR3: TGCGCCAGCAGCAGGGGGGGACAGGAAGAGACCCAGTACTTC.

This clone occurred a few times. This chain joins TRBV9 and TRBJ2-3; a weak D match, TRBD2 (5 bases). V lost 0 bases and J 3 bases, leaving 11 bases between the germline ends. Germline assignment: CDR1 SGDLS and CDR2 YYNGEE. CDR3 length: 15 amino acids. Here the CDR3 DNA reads TGTGCCAGCAGCGTAGGTTCCGCGGGTACAGATACGCAGTATTTT. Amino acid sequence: CASSVGSAGTDTQYF.